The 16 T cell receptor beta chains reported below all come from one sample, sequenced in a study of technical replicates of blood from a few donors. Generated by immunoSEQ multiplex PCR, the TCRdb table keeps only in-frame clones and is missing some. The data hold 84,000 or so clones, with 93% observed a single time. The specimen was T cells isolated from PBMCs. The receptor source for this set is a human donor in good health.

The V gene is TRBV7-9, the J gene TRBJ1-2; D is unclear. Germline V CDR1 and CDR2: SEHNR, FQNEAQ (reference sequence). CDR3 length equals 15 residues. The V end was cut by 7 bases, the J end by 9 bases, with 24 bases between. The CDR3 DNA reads TGTGCCAGCATCTCACCCACCACGCTAGAATTGCGCTACACCTTC. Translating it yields CASISPTTLELRYTF.

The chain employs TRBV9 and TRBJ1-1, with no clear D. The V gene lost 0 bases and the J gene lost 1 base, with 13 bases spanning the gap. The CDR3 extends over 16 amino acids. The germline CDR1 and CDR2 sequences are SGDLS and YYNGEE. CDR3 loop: CASSVVTAGGNTEAFF. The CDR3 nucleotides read TGTGCCAGCAGCGTAGTGACGGCGGGAGGGAACACTGAAGCTTTCTTT.

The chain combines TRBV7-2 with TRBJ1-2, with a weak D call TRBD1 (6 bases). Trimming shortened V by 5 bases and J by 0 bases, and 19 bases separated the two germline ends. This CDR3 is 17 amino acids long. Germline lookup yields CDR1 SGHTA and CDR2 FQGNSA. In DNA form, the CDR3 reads TGTGCCAGCAGCCTGGACAGACTCCTGAGTTCTAACTATGGCTACACCTTC. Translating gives CASSLDRLLSSNYGYTF.

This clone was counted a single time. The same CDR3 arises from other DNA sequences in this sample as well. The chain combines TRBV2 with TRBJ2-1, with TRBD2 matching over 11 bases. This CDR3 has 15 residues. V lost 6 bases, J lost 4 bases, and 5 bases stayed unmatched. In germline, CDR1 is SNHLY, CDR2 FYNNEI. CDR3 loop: CASSLTSGAYNEQFF. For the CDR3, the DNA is TGTGCCAGCAGCTTGACTAGCGGGGCTTACAATGAGCAGTTCTTC.

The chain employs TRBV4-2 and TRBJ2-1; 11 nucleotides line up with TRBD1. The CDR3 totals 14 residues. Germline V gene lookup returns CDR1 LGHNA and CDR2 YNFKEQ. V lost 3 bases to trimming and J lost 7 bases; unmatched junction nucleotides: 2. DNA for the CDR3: TGTGCCAGCAGCCACGGACAGGGGGCGAATGAGCAGTTCTTC. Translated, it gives CASSHGQGANEQFF.

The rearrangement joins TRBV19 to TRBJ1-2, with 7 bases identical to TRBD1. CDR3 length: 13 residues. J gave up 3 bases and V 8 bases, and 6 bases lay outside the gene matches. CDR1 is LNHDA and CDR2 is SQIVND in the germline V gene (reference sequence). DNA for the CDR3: TGTGCCAGTGGGGGACAGTTCGACTATGGCTACACCTTC. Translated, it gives CASGGQFDYGYTF.

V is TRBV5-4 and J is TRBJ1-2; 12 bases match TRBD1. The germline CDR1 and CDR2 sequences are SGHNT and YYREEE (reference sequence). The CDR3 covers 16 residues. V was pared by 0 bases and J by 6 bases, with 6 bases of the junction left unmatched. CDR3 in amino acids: CASSLALGQGANGYTF. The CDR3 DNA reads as TGTGCCAGCAGCTTGGCCTTGGGACAGGGGGCGAATGGCTACACCTTC.

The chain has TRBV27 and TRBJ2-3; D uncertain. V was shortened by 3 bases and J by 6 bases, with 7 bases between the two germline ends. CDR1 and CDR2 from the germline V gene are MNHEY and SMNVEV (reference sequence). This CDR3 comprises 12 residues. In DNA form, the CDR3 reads TGTGCCAGCAGTTTCTCCGGTGATACGCAGTATTTT. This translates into CASSFSGDTQYF.

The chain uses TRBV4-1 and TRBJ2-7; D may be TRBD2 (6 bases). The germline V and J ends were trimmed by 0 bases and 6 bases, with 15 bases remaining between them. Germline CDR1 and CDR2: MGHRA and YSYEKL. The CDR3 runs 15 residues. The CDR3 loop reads CASSQEDRQGGEQYF. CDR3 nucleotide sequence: TGCGCCAGCAGCCAAGAGGACCGGCAGGGAGGCGAGCAGTACTTC.

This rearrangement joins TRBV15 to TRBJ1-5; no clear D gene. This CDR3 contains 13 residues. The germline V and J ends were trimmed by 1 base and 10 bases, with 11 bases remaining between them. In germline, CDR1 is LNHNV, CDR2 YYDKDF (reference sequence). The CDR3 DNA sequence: TGTGCCACCAGCAGAGCTCCCCGAGGCCCCCAGCATTTT. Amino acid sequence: CATSRAPRGPQHF.

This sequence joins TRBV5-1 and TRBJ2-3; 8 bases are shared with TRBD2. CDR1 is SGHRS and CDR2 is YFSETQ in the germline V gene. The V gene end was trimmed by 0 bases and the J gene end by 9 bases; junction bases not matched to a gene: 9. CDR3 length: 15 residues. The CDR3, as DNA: TGCGCCAGCAGCTTGGAACTAGCGGAAACAACCACGCAGTATTTT. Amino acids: CASSLELAETTTQYF.

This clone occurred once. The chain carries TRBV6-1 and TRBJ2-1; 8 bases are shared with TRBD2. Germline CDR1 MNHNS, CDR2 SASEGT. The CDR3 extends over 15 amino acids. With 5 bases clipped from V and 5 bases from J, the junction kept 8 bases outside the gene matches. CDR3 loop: CASSSPGLVDNEQFF. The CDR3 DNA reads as TGTGCCAGCAGTTCACCGGGACTAGTGGACAATGAGCAGTTCTTC.

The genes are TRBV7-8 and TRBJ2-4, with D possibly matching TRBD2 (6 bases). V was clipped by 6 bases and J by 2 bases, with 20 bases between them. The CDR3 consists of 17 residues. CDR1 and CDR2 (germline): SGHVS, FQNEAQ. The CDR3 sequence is CASSLRGGLPSKNIQYF. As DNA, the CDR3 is TGTGCCAGCAGTCTGAGAGGAGGGCTCCCGTCCAAAAACATTCAGTACTTC.

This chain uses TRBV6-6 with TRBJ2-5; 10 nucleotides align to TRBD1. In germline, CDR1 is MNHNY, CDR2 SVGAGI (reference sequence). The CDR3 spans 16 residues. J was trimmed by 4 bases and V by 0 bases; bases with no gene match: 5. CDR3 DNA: TGTGCCAGCAGTTACTCGAGACAGGGGGCGGGAGAGACCCAGTACTTC. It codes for CASSYSRQGAGETQYF.

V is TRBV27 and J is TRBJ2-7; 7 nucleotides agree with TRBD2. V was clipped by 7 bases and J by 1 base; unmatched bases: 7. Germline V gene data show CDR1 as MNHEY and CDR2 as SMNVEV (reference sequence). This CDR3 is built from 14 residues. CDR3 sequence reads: CASNAGAGSYEQYF. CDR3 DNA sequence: TGTGCCAGCAACGCGGGAGCGGGGTCCTACGAGCAGTACTTC.

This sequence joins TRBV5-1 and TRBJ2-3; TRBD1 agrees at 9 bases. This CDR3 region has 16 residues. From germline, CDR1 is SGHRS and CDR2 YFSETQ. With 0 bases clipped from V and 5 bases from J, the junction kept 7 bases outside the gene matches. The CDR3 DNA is TGCGCCAGCAGCTTGGAGGGACAGGGAGTGTTAGATACGCAGTATTTT. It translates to CASSLEGQGVLDTQYF.